The T cell receptor beta chain under discussion was sequenced for a study of T cell repertoires in cytomegalovirus infection. The wider study: TCR beta signatures that were public indicated CMV infection and matching HLA type.

TCRdb reprocessed the reads via MiXCR and lists one record per CDR3 protein. The sample gives around 450,000 distinct CDR3 sequences, about 10% of which show up once; roughly 10% is in the top ten. This clonotype was recorded at least ten times. With 0 bases clipped from V and 6 bases from J, the junction kept 8 bases outside the gene matches. Germline lookup yields CDR1 SGHTA and CDR2 FQGNSA. The CDR3 has 16 amino acids. The V call is TRBV7-2, the J call TRBJ2-1, with 7 bases lining up with TRBD2. The sequence came from a human donor in good health (CMV status not recorded). Some clones in this sample may be carry-over from other donors' samples. Specimen: PBMCs. As DNA, the CDR3 is TGTGCCAGCAGCTTAGCCGCGGCTAGCGGACTCAATGAGCAGTTCTTC. Residues: CASSLAAASGLNEQFF.